The present T cell receptor beta chain was sequenced within a study of cytomegalovirus exposure and HLA in healthy donors. Worth noting for this clone: Antigen: not known. Other nucleotide sequences from this sample produce the same CDR3.

Study conclusions and caveats: A few V segments could not be told apart, such as TRBV6-2 and TRBV6-3, and were left out.

Trimming cost V 0 bases and J 5 bases, with 8 bases left between them. The germline CDR1 and CDR2 sequences are SGHRS and YFSETQ. This CDR3 has 13 residues. The PCR used 60 Vbeta and 13 Jbeta primers. TCRdb's table, derived via immunoSEQ multiplex PCR, lists solely in-frame clones and lacks some. Among about 140,000 clones listed, about 79% were seen once. Sequencing used PBMCs. The TCR comes from a man aged 35 to 55 in good health and CMV-seropositive. The chain uses TRBV5-1 and TRBJ1-1; D not certain. CDR3 sequence (DNA): TGCGCCAGCAGCTTGGGGTCGGGGACTGAAGCTTTCTTT. Protein: CASSLGSGTEAFF.